These 11 T cell receptor beta chains originate from one sample sequenced in a study of blood T cell repertoires in COVID-19 (TCRdb year 2020). Library prep was done by the immunoSEQ multiplex PCR assay. Not all clones reach the TCRdb copy of this immuneACCESS table, which keeps in-frame sequences only. Checked studies attribute under half of the gap to unresolved V genes and leave the rest unexplained. The sample includes more than 400,000 clones, with around 87% observed a single time. The ten largest clones represent 0.7% of the sample. The sequenced sample was PBMCs or T cells enriched from blood (not recorded which). Source of these receptors: a woman aged 18 to 35 who had recovered from COVID-19.

This chain joins TRBV28 and TRBJ1-2; 8 bases align to TRBD1. The CDR3 sequence is 17 residues long. The ends lost 5 bases at V and 7 bases at J; junction bases unmatched: 18. Germline values: CDR1 MDHEN, CDR2 SYDVKM. DNA of the CDR3: TGTGCCAGCAGTGTGGGGACAGGAGGAGTCTTTCGTCGTGGCTACACCTTC. This sequence encodes CASSVGTGGVFRRGYTF.

This chain uses TRBV24-1 with TRBJ1-4, with TRBD1 matching 8 bases. The junction had 8 bases not matched to a gene; V was cut back by 4 bases and J by 8 bases. CDR1 and CDR2 (germline): KGHDR, SFDVKD. The CDR3 is 15 residues long. Here the CDR3 DNA reads TGTGCCACCAGTGAGGCAGGGGGCGAAAGAGAAAAACTGTTTTTT. Its protein product is CATSEAGGEREKLFF.

The chain employs TRBV2 and TRBJ2-7, with D possibly matching TRBD2 (6 bases). CDR1 and CDR2 from the germline V gene are SNHLY and FYNNEI. The CDR3 extends over 13 amino acids. Trimming stripped 7 bases from V and 1 base from J, with 11 bases between. The CDR3 sequence: CASKNGGSYEQYF. CDR3 bases: TGTGCCAGCAAAAACGGGGGATCCTACGAGCAGTACTTC.

V is TRBV2 and J is TRBJ1-1; 10 nucleotides agree with TRBD1. V trimming: 10 bases; J trimming: 5 bases; junction bases outside the gene matches: 7. CDR3 size: 13 residues. Looked up from germline, CDR1 is SNHLY and CDR2 is FYNNEI. CDR3 in amino acids: CATGQGRGTEAFF. In DNA, the CDR3 is TGTGCCACGGGACAGGGGCGAGGGACTGAAGCTTTCTTT.

V is TRBV7-9 and J is TRBJ2-2, with D maybe TRBD1 (6 bases). Per germline, CDR1 SEHNR and CDR2 FQNEAQ (reference sequence). The CDR3 spans 13 residues. V dropped 4 bases and J dropped 8 bases, with 11 bases sitting between them. CDR3 in DNA: TGTGCCAGCAGCTCAGGGGCTTTGGGGGAGCTGTTTTTT. Amino acid sequence: CASSSGALGELFF.

This chain uses TRBV4-2 with TRBJ2-5, with 12 bases fitting TRBD2. V shed 4 bases, J shed 4 bases, and the junction held 13 bases outside the gene matches. The CDR3 runs 18 residues. The germline V gene has CDR1 LGHNA and CDR2 YNFKEQ. The CDR3 sequence: CASSLRPGLAGGPETQYF. The CDR3 DNA sequence: TGTGCCAGCAGCCTCCGCCCGGGGCTAGCGGGGGGGCCAGAGACCCAGTACTTC.

This sequence joins TRBV24-1 and TRBJ1-5, with TRBD1 identical over 7 bases. The CDR3 length is 16 residues. Looked up from germline, CDR1 is KGHDR and CDR2 is SFDVKD. With 4 bases clipped from V and 4 bases from J, the junction kept 9 bases outside the gene matches. CDR3 nucleotide sequence: TGTGCCACCAGTGACCGCGGGACAGCCTTTAATCAGCCCCAGCATTTT. Translation gives CATSDRGTAFNQPQHF.

V and J are TRBV7-9 and TRBJ2-2; TRBD1 aligns across 10 bases. Losses at the gene ends were 6 bases for V and 3 bases for J; bases not matched to a gene: 10. The CDR3 runs to 17 residues. Per the germline V gene, CDR1 is SEHNR and CDR2 is FQNEAQ (reference sequence). CDR3 DNA: TGTGCCAGCAGACCAACGACAGGGGGCGGGTACACCGGGGAGCTGTTTTTT. Its translation is CASRPTTGGGYTGELFF.

This clone was seen a handful of times. Written as DNA, the CDR3 is TGTGCCAGCAGCTCGATGGACAGGGAAAGGACTGAAGCTTTCTTT. It yields the protein CASSSMDRERTEAFF. V is TRBV11-2 and J is TRBJ1-1; the match to TRBD1 covers 8 bases. Germline CDR1 and CDR2: SGHAT and FQNNGV. This CDR3 region has 15 residues. J gave up 5 bases and V 4 bases, and 9 bases lay outside the gene matches.

The V and J genes are TRBV5-1 and TRBJ2-7, with D possibly being TRBD1 (6 bases). The germline V gene has CDR1 SGHRS and CDR2 YFSETQ. The length of the CDR3 is 15 residues. With 3 bases removed from V and 3 bases from J, the gap between germline ends came to 16 bases. The CDR3 DNA sequence: TGCGCCAGCAGCTCAGGGGACGGCCGGAGCTACGAGCAGTACTTC. Encoded protein: CASSSGDGRSYEQYF.

CDR3 coding DNA: TGTGCCAGCAGTAGATCGGTTAGCACAGATACGCAGTATTTT. Translation gives CASSRSVSTDTQYF. This chain uses TRBV2 with TRBJ2-3; D remains ambiguous. The CDR3 is 14 amino acids. Looked up from germline, CDR1 is SNHLY and CDR2 is FYNNEI. The V end lost 5 bases, the J end lost 0 bases, and 9 bases lay between the germline ends. The full variable domain, in which reference TRBV2 and TRBJ2-3 provide the parts outside the CDR3, is EPEVTQTPSHQVTQMGQEVILRCVPISNHLYFYWYRQILGQKVEFLVSFYNNEISEKSEIFDDQFSVERPDGSNFTLKIRSTKLEDSAMYFCASSRSVSTDTQYFGPGTRLTVL.